Shown below are 21 T cell receptor beta chains from a single sample sequenced in a study of blood T cell repertoires in COVID-19. Clones were read by immunoSEQ multiplex PCR, and TCRdb kept only the in-frame ones, dropping some. The repertoire includes around 400,000 clones, approximately 89% of them detected once, and about 9.4% sits in the top ten. The sequencing sample was made of peripheral blood. These receptors all come from a woman aged 25-40 years with COVID-19, enrolled during active disease.

The rearrangement links TRBV5-6 to TRBJ2-7, with D possibly being TRBD2 (6 bases). V was clipped by 1 base and J by 5 bases, with 16 bases between them. In germline, CDR1 is SGHDT, CDR2 YYEEEE. CDR3 length: 15 residues. The CDR3 DNA follows: TGTGCCAGCAGCTTGCGGAGGGTCAAGCTGCACGAGCAGTACTTC. This translates into CASSLRRVKLHEQYF.

The chain carries TRBV12-3 or TRBV12-4 and TRBJ1-2; TRBD1 matches 8 bases. The CDR3 runs to 13 residues. V lost 6 bases, J lost 5 bases, and 5 bases stayed unmatched. DNA for the CDR3: TGTGCCAGCAGGGACAGGGTTTCTTATGGCTACACCTTC. Residues: CASRDRVSYGYTF.

The chain is built from TRBV6-4 and TRBJ2-3; D uncertain. The germline V and J ends were trimmed by 10 bases and 3 bases, with 11 bases remaining between them. The CDR3 runs 12 residues. Per germline, CDR1 MRHNA and CDR2 SNTAGT. The DNA of the CDR3 is TGTGCCATCCAAGTAGAGACAGATACGCAGTATTTT. It codes for CAIQVETDTQYF.

CDR3 sequence reads: CAWTSGHQETQYF. The CDR3 bases are TGTGCCTGGACTAGCGGGCACCAAGAGACCCAGTACTTC. The chain has TRBV30 and TRBJ2-5, with 8 bases that match TRBD2. Germline CDR1 and CDR2: GTSNPN and SVGIG (reference sequence). The CDR3 runs to 13 residues. Trimming took 4 bases from V and 0 from J; bases not matched to a gene: 1. The variable domain in full, completed from reference TRBV30 and TRBJ2-5, reads SQTIHQWPATLVQPVGSPLSLECTVEGTSNPNLYWYRQAAGRGLQLLFYSVGIGQISSEVPQNLSASRPQDRQFILSSKKLLLSDSGFYLCAWTSGHQETQYFGPGTRLLVL.

The chain joins TRBV2 to TRBJ2-5; 7 nucleotides align to TRBD1. The V segment lost 6 bases and the J segment 6 bases; nucleotides outside the gene matches: 13. Germline V gene sequence: CDR1 SNHLY, CDR2 FYNNEI. The CDR3 loop spans 15 amino acids. The CDR3 reads CASRDSGAGGKTQYF. For the CDR3, the DNA is TGTGCCAGCAGGGATTCCGGGGCAGGGGGAAAGACCCAGTACTTC.

This sequence joins TRBV11-2 and TRBJ2-7, with 7 nucleotides matching TRBD2. This CDR3 contains 16 residues. In germline, CDR1 is SGHAT, CDR2 FQNNGV. J was trimmed by 2 bases and V by 4 bases; bases with no gene match: 11. CDR3 sequence reads: CASSYPPSGNTYEQYF. Written as DNA, the CDR3 is TGTGCCAGCAGCTACCCCCCTAGCGGAAATACCTACGAGCAGTACTTC.

The chain combines TRBV5-4 with TRBJ2-7; D might be TRBD1 (5 bases). There are 14 residues in the CDR3. In germline, CDR1 is SGHNT, CDR2 YYREEE (reference sequence). The germline V and J ends were trimmed by 4 bases and 7 bases, with 18 bases remaining between them. The CDR3 sequence: CASSRDSHVEEQYF. CDR3 DNA: TGTGCCAGCAGCAGAGACAGCCACGTCGAGGAGCAGTACTTC. Variable domain in full (rest from reference TRBV5-4 and TRBJ2-7): ETGVTQSPTHLIKTRGQQVTLRCSSQSGHNTVSWYQQALGQGPQFIFQYYREEENGRGNFPPRFSGLQFPNYSSELNVNALELDDSALYLCASSRDSHVEEQYFGPGTRLTVT.

CDR3 sequence reads: CASSQARRLAEVNNEQFF. The CDR3 DNA follows: TGTGCCAGCAGCCAAGCGAGACGACTAGCGGAGGTCAACAATGAGCAGTTCTTC. V gene TRBV4-2 combines with J gene TRBJ2-1, with TRBD2 matching over 9 bases. The V segment lost 1 base and the J segment 5 bases; nucleotides outside the gene matches: 12. Germline V CDR1 and CDR2: LGHNA, YNFKEQ. The CDR3 has 18 amino acids.

This clone was counted a single time. The chain is built from TRBV27 and TRBJ2-4, with D possibly being TRBD2 (6 bases). V gave up 5 bases and J gave up 6 bases, with 14 bases separating them. CDR3 length equals 14 residues. The germline V gene has CDR1 MNHEY and CDR2 SMNVEV (reference sequence). CDR3 residues: CASSLGPGVNIQYF. In DNA form, the CDR3 reads TGTGCCAGCAGTCTTGGTCCGGGGGTAAACATTCAGTACTTC.

The chain is built from TRBV7-8 and TRBJ2-7; D is ambiguous. The V gene lost 1 base and the J gene lost 5 bases, with 12 bases spanning the gap. CDR1 is SGHVS, CDR2 FQNEAQ, per germline. The CDR3 covers 14 residues. The CDR3 reads CASSLVVSADEQYF. CDR3 coding DNA: TGTGCCAGCAGCTTAGTTGTGAGCGCGGACGAGCAGTACTTC.

V and J are TRBV25-1 and TRBJ1-2; tentative D call: TRBD1 (5 bases). The V and J ends lost 5 bases and 5 bases respectively, with 15 bases between them. The germline V gene encodes CDR1 MGHDK and CDR2 SYGVNS. The CDR3 is 14 amino acids. CDR3 sequence: CASSPSARVYGYTF. CDR3 bases: TGTGCCAGCAGTCCATCGGCCAGGGTATATGGCTACACCTTC.

The chain has TRBV9 and TRBJ2-1; 9 positions agree with TRBD2. The CDR3 extends over 15 amino acids. Trimming removed 4 bases from V and 7 bases from J; junction bases left unmatched: 9. CDR1 is SGDLS and CDR2 is YYNGEE in the germline V gene. As DNA, the CDR3 is TGTGCCAGCAGCCTTAGCGGGAGTCGGAATAATGAGCAGTTCTTC. Its translation is CASSLSGSRNNEQFF.

The rearrangement links TRBV2 to TRBJ2-2, with D uncertain. Germline V gene data show CDR1 as SNHLY and CDR2 as FYNNEI. The V end was cut by 7 bases, the J end by 2 bases, with 11 bases between. CDR3 length equals 14 residues. This CDR3 reads CASKLIVNTGELFF. CDR3 bases: TGTGCCAGCAAGTTGATAGTTAACACCGGGGAGCTGTTTTTT.

The chain carries TRBV2 and TRBJ1-4; 10 bases are a match to TRBD1. Losses at the gene ends were 5 bases for V and 8 bases for J; bases not matched to a gene: 5. Looked up from germline, CDR1 is SNHLY and CDR2 is FYNNEI. This CDR3 is 14 amino acids long. In DNA form, the CDR3 reads TGTGCCAGCAGTACGACAGGGGGCGAAGAAAAACTGTTTTTT. Translated: CASSTTGGEEKLFF.

The chain carries TRBV15 and TRBJ2-7; no clear D. CDR1 LNHNV and CDR2 YYDKDF come from the germline V gene (reference sequence). The CDR3 totals 12 residues. Trimming pared 4 bases from V and 6 bases from J, leaving 10 bases between. The CDR3 sequence: CATSISGFEQYF. CDR3 DNA: TGTGCCACCAGCATCTCCGGTTTCGAGCAGTACTTC. The variable domain in full, with the rest retrieved from reference TRBV15 and TRBJ2-7, is DAMVIQNPRYQVTQFGKPVTLSCSQTLNHNVMYWYQQKSSQAPKLLFHYYDKDFNNEADTPDNFQSRRPNTSFCFLDIRSPGLGDTAMYLCATSISGFEQYFGPGTRLTVT.

The J gene is TRBJ1-4, the V gene TRBV4-1, with TRBD1 matching over 11 bases. Losses at the gene ends were 6 bases for V and 8 bases for J; bases not matched to a gene: 5. CDR1 MGHRA and CDR2 YSYEKL come from the germline V gene. The CDR3 has 14 residues. This chain's CDR3 is CASRRTGGGEKLFF. Written as DNA, the CDR3 is TGCGCCAGCAGACGGACAGGGGGCGGGGAAAAACTGTTTTTT.

CDR3 DNA: TGTGCCACCCTTGCTAGCGGTAACAATGAGCAGTTCTTC. Translating it yields CATLASGNNEQFF. V and J are TRBV15 and TRBJ2-1; 7 bases agree with TRBD2. The ends lost 8 bases at V and 5 bases at J; junction bases unmatched: 6. Germline CDR1 reads LNHNV; CDR2 reads YYDKDF (reference sequence). The CDR3 runs 13 residues.

The chain couples TRBV30 to TRBJ2-7; tentatively, D is TRBD1 (5 bases). The length of the CDR3 is 12 residues. V was shortened by 6 bases and J by 5 bases, with 14 bases between the two germline ends. Germline loops: CDR1 GTSNPN, CDR2 SVGIG (reference sequence). Here the CDR3 reads CACPGYQDEQYF. CDR3 bases: TGTGCCTGCCCAGGGTATCAGGACGAGCAGTACTTC.

The chain employs TRBV6-4 and TRBJ2-1, with 10 bases aligning to TRBD2. The CDR3 is 16 amino acids. Losses at the gene ends were 3 bases for V and 2 bases for J; bases not matched to a gene: 4. Germline CDR1 is MRHNA and CDR2 is SNTAGT. CDR3 coding DNA: TGTGCCAGCAGTGAGGGGACTAGCGCACCCTACAATGAGCAGTTCTTC. Translating gives CASSEGTSAPYNEQFF.

This clone was seen only once. This chain uses TRBV5-1 with TRBJ1-1, with D perhaps matching TRBD1 (6 bases). Germline assignment: CDR1 SGHRS and CDR2 YFSETQ. CDR3 length: 16 residues. V lost 0 bases and J 1 base, leaving 13 bases between the germline ends. The CDR3 region has the DNA TGCGCCAGCAGCTTGGAGGCCACAGGGCGGAACACTGAAGCTTTCTTT. It translates to CASSLEATGRNTEAFF. The full variable domain, its missing parts supplied by reference TRBV5-1 and TRBJ1-1, is KAGVTQTPRYLIKTRGQQVTLSCSPISGHRSVSWYQQTPGQGLQFLFEYFSETQRNKGNFPGRFSGRQFSNSRSEMNVSTLELGDSALYLCASSLEATGRNTEAFFGQGTRLTVV.

This chain connects TRBV7-8 to TRBJ2-1; 7 bases match TRBD2. The CDR3 covers 16 residues. Germline CDR1 reads SGHVS; CDR2 reads FQNEAQ. J lost 8 bases, V lost 2 bases, and 12 bases had no gene match. CDR3 sequence (DNA): TGTGCCAGCAGCTTAAATCGAGACGGGAGGAAGTATGAGCAGTTCTTC. Translating it yields CASSLNRDGRKYEQFF.